The entry below gives a single T cell receptor (beta chain) sequence along with its context. This sample is part of a study of siplizumab effects on memory and regulatory T cells. V was pared by 0 bases and J by 0 bases, with 9 bases between. The germline V gene has CDR1 SGDLS and CDR2 YYNGEE. The CDR3 length is 15 residues. Produced via immunoSEQ multiplex PCR; TCRdb's table is partial and in-frame only. In the table there are some 46,000 clones, about 94% of which are singletons. The sequence derives from a human donor in good health. Sequencing was carried out using CD8+ T cells sorted from blood. The V and J genes are TRBV9 and TRBJ2-5, with D possibly being TRBD2 (6 bases). The CDR3 sequence is CASSVAGVNQETQYF. The CDR3 bases are TGTGCCAGCAGCGTAGCGGGAGTGAACCAAGAGACCCAGTACTTC.